These 15 T cell receptor beta chains originate from one sample sequenced in a study of OX40 agonist ivuxolimab in advanced cancers. Only in-frame clones appear in the TCRdb table, and some are missing; sequencing was by immunoSEQ multiplex PCR. Here the sample spans approximately 29,000 clones, more than 70% being singletons. The material sequenced was CD4+ or CD8+ T cells sorted from blood, taken in a trial of the OX40 agonist ivuxolimab. Receptors originate from an adult with an advanced solid tumor such as melanoma, head and neck, liver or kidney cancer.

This chain links TRBV10-3 with TRBJ1-1, with D possibly TRBD1 on 6 matching bases. Between the trimmed V and J ends, which lost 9 bases and 4 bases, there was a span of 9 bases. Germline assignment: CDR1 ENHRY and CDR2 SYGVKD. This CDR3 contains 11 residues. CDR3 DNA sequence: TGTGCCATTAGGGGGGGCACTGAAGCTTTCTTT. Encoded protein: CAIRGGTEAFF.

The J gene is TRBJ1-5, the V gene TRBV7-8, with D possibly TRBD1 on 5 matching bases. The CDR3 loop spans 17 amino acids. V shed 5 bases and J shed 11 bases, with 28 bases lying between them. Germline V gene data show CDR1 as SGHVS and CDR2 as FQNEAQ. This CDR3 is CASSPGTVYLPPEAQHF. In DNA, the CDR3 is TGTGCCAGCAGCCCCGGGACCGTCTATTTACCCCCTGAGGCCCAGCATTTT.

The J gene is TRBJ2-7, the V gene TRBV11-2, with 8 bases identical to TRBD1. The CDR3 is 16 residues long. The junction had 5 bases not matched to a gene; V was cut back by 1 base and J by 0 bases. CDR1 is SGHAT, CDR2 FQNNGV, per germline. The CDR3 protein is CASSLALTGASYEQYF. CDR3 coding DNA: TGTGCCAGCAGCTTAGCCTTGACAGGGGCCTCCTACGAGCAGTACTTC.

J is TRBJ2-3 and V is TRBV6-4, with a possible D match to TRBD2 (5 bases). V lost 4 bases to trimming and J lost 2 bases, with 7 bases between them. This CDR3 is 13 amino acids long. CDR1 and CDR2 from the germline V gene are MRHNA and SNTAGT. CDR3 DNA sequence: TGTGCCAGCAGTGCTAGCCCCACAGATACGCAGTATTTT. As protein: CASSASPTDTQYF.

This sequence joins TRBV11-3 and TRBJ2-4; D unclear. Trimming cost V 0 bases and J 0 bases, with 9 bases left between them. The germline gives CDR1 SGHNT, CDR2 YENEEA. This CDR3 is 16 amino acids long. The CDR3 nucleotides are TGTGCCAGCAGCTTAGATGGGGTTGCAGCCAAAAACATTCAGTACTTC. It codes for CASSLDGVAAKNIQYF.

The chain combines TRBV27 with TRBJ1-2; no clear D gene. V shed 7 bases and J shed 8 bases, with 14 bases lying between them. Looked up from germline, CDR1 is MNHEY and CDR2 is SMNVEV (reference sequence). CDR3 length equals 12 residues. In nucleotides, the CDR3 is TGTGCCAGCACCAAGAACGGGGAAGGCTACACCTTC. Its translation: CASTKNGEGYTF.

V gene TRBV9 combines with J gene TRBJ2-1; the match to TRBD1 covers 7 bases. After removal of 4 bases from V and 6 bases from J, the junction contained 4 bases not matched to a gene. CDR3 size: 13 residues. The germline CDR1 and CDR2 sequences are SGDLS and YYNGEE. CDR3 region: CASSPGTANEQFF. CDR3 coding DNA: TGTGCCAGCAGCCCGGGGACAGCCAATGAGCAGTTCTTC.

The table lists this clone with a few counts. This chain connects TRBV7-9 to TRBJ2-7, with 7 bases lining up with TRBD1. The ends lost 6 bases at V and 0 bases at J; junction bases unmatched: 8. The CDR3 covers 15 residues. Per the germline V gene, CDR1 is SEHNR and CDR2 is FQNEAQ (reference sequence). The CDR3 DNA is TGTGCCAGCAGTTCGACAGGGCCAAGCTCCTACGAGCAGTACTTC. Translated: CASSSTGPSSYEQYF.

This clone is deemed medium-sized (0.01 to 0.1%). The genes are TRBV14 and TRBJ1-4; 9 nucleotides agree with TRBD1. The trim removed 4 bases at V and 7 bases at J, leaving 13 bases unmatched. This CDR3 is built from 17 residues. Per germline, CDR1 SGHDN and CDR2 FVKESK. CDR3 in DNA: TGTGCCAGCAGCCCAACACCGTACAGGGGGCGAGGTGAAAAACTGTTTTTT. It yields the protein CASSPTPYRGRGEKLFF.

V is TRBV28 and J is TRBJ2-5; D assignment may be TRBD1 or TRBD2 (5 bases each). The V gene lost 8 bases and the J gene lost 5 bases, with 18 bases spanning the gap. CDR3 length: 14 amino acids. Germline values: CDR1 MDHEN, CDR2 SYDVKM. The CDR3 DNA follows: TGTGCCAGCGGCGAGGGGATGATAACGGAGACCCAGTACTTC. This codes for CASGEGMITETQYF.

The chain combines TRBV2 with TRBJ1-1, with a weak D call TRBD1 (5 bases). Trimming removed 6 bases at V and 1 base at J, with 15 bases between. This CDR3 contains 15 residues. Germline CDR1 SNHLY, CDR2 FYNNEI. The CDR3 nucleotides are TGTGCCAGCAGATTTTCACGGGACGGGAACACTGAAGCTTTCTTT. Its protein product is CASRFSRDGNTEAFF.

This rearrangement joins TRBV19 to TRBJ1-1; D gene uncertain. Germline CDR1 reads LNHDA; CDR2 reads SQIVND (reference sequence). The V gene lost 3 bases and the J gene lost 4 bases, with 15 bases spanning the gap. The CDR3 consists of 15 residues. Written as DNA, the CDR3 is TGTGCCAGTAGTATTTCCATAGGAGGGTTCACTGAAGCTTTCTTT. Encoded protein: CASSISIGGFTEAFF. The full variable domain, in which reference TRBV19 and TRBJ1-1 provide the parts outside the CDR3, is DGGITQSPKYLFRKEGQNVTLSCEQNLNHDAMYWYRQDPGQGLRLIYYSQIVNDFQKGDIAEGYSVSREKKESFPLTVTSAQKNPTAFYLCASSISIGGFTEAFFGQGTRLTVV.

V gene TRBV27 combines with J gene TRBJ2-7, with 8 bases matching TRBD1. Germline V gene data show CDR1 as MNHEY and CDR2 as SMNVEV (reference sequence). The CDR3 has 15 amino acids. Trimming at V came to 3 bases and at J to 2 bases, leaving 6 bases not matched to a gene. CDR3 nucleotides: TGTGCCAGCAGTTTTTCAGGACAGGGTACCTACGAGCAGTACTTC. This encodes CASSFSGQGTYEQYF.

J is TRBJ1-3 and V is TRBV7-9; D is undetermined. The CDR3 runs to 16 residues. Deletions cut 1 base from V and 2 bases from J, with 12 bases between. Germline lookup yields CDR1 SEHNR and CDR2 FQNEAQ (reference sequence). The CDR3 nucleotides read TGTGCCAGCAGCTTAGGCCCCCCCTCGGCTGGAAACACCATATATTTT. Encoded protein: CASSLGPPSAGNTIYF. The entire variable domain, with the rest obtained from reference TRBV7-9 and TRBJ1-3, is as follows: DTGVSQNPRHKITKRGQNVTFRCDPISEHNRLYWYRQTLGQGPEFLTYFQNEAQLEKSRLLSDRFSAERPKGSFSTLEIQRTEQGDSAMYLCASSLGPPSAGNTIYFGEGSWLTVV.

The CDR3 DNA is TGTGCCAGCAGTTCCCCCCAGGGGTCCTATAATTCACCCCTCCACTTT. It yields the protein CASSSPQGSYNSPLHF. The chain couples TRBV27 to TRBJ1-6, with a weak D call TRBD1 (6 bases). V lost 4 bases and J 1 base, leaving 11 bases between the germline ends. CDR1 and CDR2 (germline): MNHEY, SMNVEV (reference sequence). This CDR3 is 16 amino acids long.